This T cell receptor beta chain emerged from a study of cytomegalovirus exposure and HLA in healthy donors. Broader study findings: In an earlier analysis, productive rearrangement rates for most beta V segments clustered near 87% or 30%. Cytomegalovirus association was assigned to about 180 TCR beta chains. Per published accounts, TCR beta sequences correctly predicted the HLA-A and HLA-B alleles of most subjects. The only immune exposure information that was available was CMV serostatus.

Per germline, CDR1 MNHNY and CDR2 SVGAGI (reference sequence). The CDR3 has 14 residues. Trimming removed 5 bases at V and 4 bases at J, with 14 bases between. As for this clone: The antigen is unknown.

In the PCR, 60 Vbeta and 13 Jbeta primers were used. This table comes from immunoSEQ multiplex PCR, and its TCRdb copy is limited to in-frame clones, with some not included. The repertoire holds roughly 34,000 clones, with 84% as singletons. The receptor was derived from a woman aged 18 to 35 in good health and CMV-seronegative. The chain carries TRBV6-6 and TRBJ1-1, with D unclear. The sequenced sample consisted of PBMCs. The CDR3 here is CASSNYRGSTEAFF. The CDR3 DNA is TGTGCCAGCAGTAATTATCGGGGATCCACTGAAGCTTTCTTT.